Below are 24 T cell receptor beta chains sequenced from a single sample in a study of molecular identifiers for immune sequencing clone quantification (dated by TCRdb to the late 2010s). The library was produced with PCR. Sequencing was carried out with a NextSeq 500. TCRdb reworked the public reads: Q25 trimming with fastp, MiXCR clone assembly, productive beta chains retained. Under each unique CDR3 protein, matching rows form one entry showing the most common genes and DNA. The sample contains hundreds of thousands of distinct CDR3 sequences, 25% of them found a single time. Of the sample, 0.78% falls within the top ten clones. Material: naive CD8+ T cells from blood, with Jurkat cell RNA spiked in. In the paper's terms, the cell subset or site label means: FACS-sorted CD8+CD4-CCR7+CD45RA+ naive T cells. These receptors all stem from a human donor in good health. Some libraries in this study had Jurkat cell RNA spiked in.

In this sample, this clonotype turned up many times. CDR3 region: CASTRRWDTEWAQYF. In nucleotides, the CDR3 is TGTGCCAGCACCCGGCGATGGGACACCGAATGGGCGCAGTACTTC. This rearrangement joins TRBV5-5 to TRBJ2-7, with D maybe TRBD1 (6 bases). V was cut by 6 bases and J by 9 bases, with 25 bases left in between. The length of the CDR3 is 15 residues. The germline V gene encodes CDR1 SGHKS and CDR2 YYEKEE (reference sequence).

DNA for the CDR3: TGTGCCAGCAGTTTACTAGCGGATCGCTACAATGAGCAGTTCTTC. Protein sequence: CASSLLADRYNEQFF. The chain combines TRBV27 with TRBJ2-1; 7 bases map to TRBD2. Germline trimming cut 2 bases from V and 3 bases from J; bases unmatched to any gene: 4. The CDR3 loop spans 15 amino acids. In germline, CDR1 is MNHEY, CDR2 SMNVEV (reference sequence).

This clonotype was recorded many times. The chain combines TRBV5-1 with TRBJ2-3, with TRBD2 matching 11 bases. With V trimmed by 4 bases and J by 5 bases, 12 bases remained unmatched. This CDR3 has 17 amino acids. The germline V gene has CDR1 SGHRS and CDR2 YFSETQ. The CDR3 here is CASSQSIAGGPVDTQYF. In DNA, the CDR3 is TGCGCCAGCAGCCAGTCTATAGCGGGAGGGCCCGTAGATACGCAGTATTTT.

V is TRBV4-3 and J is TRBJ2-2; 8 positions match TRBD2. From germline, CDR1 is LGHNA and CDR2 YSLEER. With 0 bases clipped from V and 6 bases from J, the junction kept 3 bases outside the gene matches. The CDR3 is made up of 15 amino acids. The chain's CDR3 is CASSQDRGGAGELFF. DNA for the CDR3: TGCGCCAGCAGCCAAGACCGGGGGGGGGCCGGGGAGCTGTTTTTT.

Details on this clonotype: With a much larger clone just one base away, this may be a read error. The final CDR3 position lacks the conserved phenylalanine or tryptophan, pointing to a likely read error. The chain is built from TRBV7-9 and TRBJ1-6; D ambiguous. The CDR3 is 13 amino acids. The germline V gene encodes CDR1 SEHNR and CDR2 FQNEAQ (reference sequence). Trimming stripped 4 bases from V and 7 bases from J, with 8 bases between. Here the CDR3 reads CASSSTENSPLHI. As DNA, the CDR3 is TGTGCCAGCAGCTCAACAGAAAATTCACCCCTCCACATT.

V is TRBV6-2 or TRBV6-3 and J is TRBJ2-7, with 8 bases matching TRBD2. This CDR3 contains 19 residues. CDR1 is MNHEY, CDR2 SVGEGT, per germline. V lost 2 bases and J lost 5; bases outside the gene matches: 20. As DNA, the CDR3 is TGTGCCAGCAGTTACGACACCTTTTTGGAAGCGGGGGTTTTGGACGAGCAGTACTTC. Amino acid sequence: CASSYDTFLEAGVLDEQYF.

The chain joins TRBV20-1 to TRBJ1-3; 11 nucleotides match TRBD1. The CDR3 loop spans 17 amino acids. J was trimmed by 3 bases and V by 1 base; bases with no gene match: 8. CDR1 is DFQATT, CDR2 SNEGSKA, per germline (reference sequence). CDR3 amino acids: CSARAPGTGGFGNTIYF. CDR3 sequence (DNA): TGCAGTGCTAGAGCCCCCGGGACAGGGGGATTTGGAAACACCATATATTTT.

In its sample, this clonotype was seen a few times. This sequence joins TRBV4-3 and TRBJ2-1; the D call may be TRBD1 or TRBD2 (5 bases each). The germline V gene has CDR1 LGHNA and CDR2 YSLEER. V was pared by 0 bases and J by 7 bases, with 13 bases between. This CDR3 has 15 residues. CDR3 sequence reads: CASSQDREGWNEQFF. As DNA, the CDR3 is TGCGCCAGCAGCCAAGATCGTGAGGGGTGGAATGAGCAGTTCTTC.

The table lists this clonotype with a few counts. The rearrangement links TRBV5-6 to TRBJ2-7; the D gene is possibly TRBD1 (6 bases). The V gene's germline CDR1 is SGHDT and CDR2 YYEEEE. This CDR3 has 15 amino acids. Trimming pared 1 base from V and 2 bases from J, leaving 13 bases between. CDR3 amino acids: CASSLNPNRAYEQYF. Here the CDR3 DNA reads TGTGCCAGCAGCTTGAACCCTAACAGGGCCTACGAGCAGTACTTC.

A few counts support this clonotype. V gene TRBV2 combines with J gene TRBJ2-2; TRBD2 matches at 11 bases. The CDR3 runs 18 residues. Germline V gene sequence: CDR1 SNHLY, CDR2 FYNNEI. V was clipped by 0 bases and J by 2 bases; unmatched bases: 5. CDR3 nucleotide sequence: TGTGCCAGCAGTGAAGCTAGCGGGAGGGCCTTTAACACCGGGGAGCTGTTTTTT. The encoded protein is CASSEASGRAFNTGELFF.

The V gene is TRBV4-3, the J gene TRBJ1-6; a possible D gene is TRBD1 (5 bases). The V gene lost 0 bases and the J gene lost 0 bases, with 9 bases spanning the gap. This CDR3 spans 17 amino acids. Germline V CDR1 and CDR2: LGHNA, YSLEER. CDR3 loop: CASSQEWGSSYNSPLHF. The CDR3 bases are TGCGCCAGCAGCCAAGAATGGGGGAGCTCCTATAATTCACCCCTCCACTTT.

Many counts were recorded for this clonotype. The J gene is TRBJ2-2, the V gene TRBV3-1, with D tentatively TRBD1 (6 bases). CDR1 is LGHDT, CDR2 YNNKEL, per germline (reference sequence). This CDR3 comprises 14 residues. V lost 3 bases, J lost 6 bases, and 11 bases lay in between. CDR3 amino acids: CASSHTGKAGELFF. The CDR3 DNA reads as TGTGCCAGCAGCCACACAGGGAAAGCCGGGGAGCTGTTTTTT.

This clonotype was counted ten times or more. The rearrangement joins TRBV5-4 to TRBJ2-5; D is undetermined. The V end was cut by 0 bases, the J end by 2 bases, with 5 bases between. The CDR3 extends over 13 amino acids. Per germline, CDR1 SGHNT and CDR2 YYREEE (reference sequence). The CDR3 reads CASSLVQQETQYF. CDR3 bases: TGTGCCAGCAGCTTGGTACAGCAAGAGACCCAGTACTTC.

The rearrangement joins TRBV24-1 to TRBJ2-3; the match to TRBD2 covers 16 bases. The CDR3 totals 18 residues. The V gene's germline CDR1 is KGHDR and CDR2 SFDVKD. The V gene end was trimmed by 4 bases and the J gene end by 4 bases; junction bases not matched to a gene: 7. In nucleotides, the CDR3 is TGTGCCACCAGTGACTCCGGGACTAGCGGGAGGGCCCCAGATACGCAGTATTTT. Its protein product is CATSDSGTSGRAPDTQYF.

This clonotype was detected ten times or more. The CDR3 DNA reads TGTGCCAGCAGCTTAGGCCGGGCAGGGAACACTGAAGCTTTCTTT. Translated: CASSLGRAGNTEAFF. V and J are TRBV13 and TRBJ1-1; the D is unclear. Trimming stripped 0 bases from V and 1 base from J, with 9 bases between. The germline V gene has CDR1 PRHDT and CDR2 FYEKMQ (reference sequence). The CDR3 is 15 amino acids.

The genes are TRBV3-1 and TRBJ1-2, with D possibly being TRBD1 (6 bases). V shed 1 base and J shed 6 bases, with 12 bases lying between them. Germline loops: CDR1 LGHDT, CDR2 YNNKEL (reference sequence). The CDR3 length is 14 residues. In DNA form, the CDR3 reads TGTGCCAGCAGCCAAGGGACAGCTACGGATGGCTACACCTTC. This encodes CASSQGTATDGYTF.

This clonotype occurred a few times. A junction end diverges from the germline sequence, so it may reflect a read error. The CDR3 nucleotides are TGTGCCAGCAGCTTAGTGTCCGGAAAATGCTTC. Its translation is CASSLVSGKCF. This chain links TRBV11-2 with TRBJ2-7; D ambiguous. The CDR3 spans 11 residues. Germline values: CDR1 SGHAT, CDR2 FQNNGV.

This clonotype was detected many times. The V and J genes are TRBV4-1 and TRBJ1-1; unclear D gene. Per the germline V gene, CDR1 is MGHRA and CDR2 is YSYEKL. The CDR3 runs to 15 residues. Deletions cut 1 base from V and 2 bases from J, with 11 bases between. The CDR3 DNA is TGCGCCAGCAGCCAAGCGCCGGGGTCTAACACTGAAGCTTTCTTT. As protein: CASSQAPGSNTEAFF.

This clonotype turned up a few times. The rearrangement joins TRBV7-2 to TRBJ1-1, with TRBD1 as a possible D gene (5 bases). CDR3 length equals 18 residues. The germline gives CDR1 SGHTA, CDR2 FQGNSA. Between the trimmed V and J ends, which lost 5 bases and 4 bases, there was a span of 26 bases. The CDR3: CASSIPPYGILGGTEAFF. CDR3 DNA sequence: TGTGCCAGCAGCATTCCCCCTTATGGCATACTCGGGGGCACTGAAGCTTTCTTT.

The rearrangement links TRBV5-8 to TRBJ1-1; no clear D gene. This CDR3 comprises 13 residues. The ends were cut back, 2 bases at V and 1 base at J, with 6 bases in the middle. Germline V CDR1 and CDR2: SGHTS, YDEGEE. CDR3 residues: CASSFVQNTEAFF. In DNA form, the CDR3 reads TGTGCCAGCAGCTTCGTTCAGAACACTGAAGCTTTCTTT.

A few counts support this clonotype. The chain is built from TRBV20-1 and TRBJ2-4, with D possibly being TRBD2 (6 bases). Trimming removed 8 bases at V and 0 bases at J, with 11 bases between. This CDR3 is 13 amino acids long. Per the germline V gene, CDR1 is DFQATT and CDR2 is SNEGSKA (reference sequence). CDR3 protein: CSSREAAKNIQYF. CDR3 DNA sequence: TGCAGTTCGAGGGAGGCAGCCAAAAACATTCAGTACTTC.

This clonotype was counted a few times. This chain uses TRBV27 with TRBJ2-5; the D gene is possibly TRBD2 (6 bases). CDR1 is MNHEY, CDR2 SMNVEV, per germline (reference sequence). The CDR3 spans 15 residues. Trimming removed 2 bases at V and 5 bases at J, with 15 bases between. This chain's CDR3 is CASSLLGGVLETQYF. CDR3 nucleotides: TGTGCCAGCAGTTTACTGGGGGGAGTGTTGGAGACCCAGTACTTC.

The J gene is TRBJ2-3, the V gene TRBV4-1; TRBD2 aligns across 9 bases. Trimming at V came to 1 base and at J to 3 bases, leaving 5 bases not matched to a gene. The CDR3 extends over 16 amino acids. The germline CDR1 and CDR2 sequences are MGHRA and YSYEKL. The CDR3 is CASSQGVAGATDTQYF. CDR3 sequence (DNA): TGCGCCAGCAGCCAAGGGGTAGCGGGAGCTACAGATACGCAGTATTTT.

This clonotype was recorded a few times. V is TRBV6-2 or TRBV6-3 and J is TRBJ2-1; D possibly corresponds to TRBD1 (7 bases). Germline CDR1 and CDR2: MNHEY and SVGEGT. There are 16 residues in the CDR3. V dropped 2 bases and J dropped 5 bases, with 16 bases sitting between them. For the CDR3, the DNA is TGTGCCAGCAGTTACACGCGGGACAGTGTCCACAATGAGCAGTTCTTC. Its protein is CASSYTRDSVHNEQFF.